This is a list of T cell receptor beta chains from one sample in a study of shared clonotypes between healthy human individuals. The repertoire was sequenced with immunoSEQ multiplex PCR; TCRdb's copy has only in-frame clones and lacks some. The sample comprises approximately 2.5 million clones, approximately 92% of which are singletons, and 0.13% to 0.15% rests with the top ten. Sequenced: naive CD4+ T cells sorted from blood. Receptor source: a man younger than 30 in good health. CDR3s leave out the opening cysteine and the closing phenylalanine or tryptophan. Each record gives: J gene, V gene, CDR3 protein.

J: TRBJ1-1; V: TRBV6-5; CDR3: ASSSVTAAF
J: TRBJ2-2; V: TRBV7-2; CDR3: ASRGTGWTGELF
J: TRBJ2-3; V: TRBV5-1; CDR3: ASSLGQVYTDTQY
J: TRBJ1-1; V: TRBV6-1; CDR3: ASTPGQGRTTEAF
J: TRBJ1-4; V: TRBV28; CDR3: ASYETVEKLF
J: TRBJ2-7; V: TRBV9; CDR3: ASSVDPTGTYEQY
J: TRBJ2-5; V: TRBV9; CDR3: ASSVGSGGAGETQY
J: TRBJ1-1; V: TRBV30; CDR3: AWTQGRTEAF
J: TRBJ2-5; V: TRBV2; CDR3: ASRRSQETQY
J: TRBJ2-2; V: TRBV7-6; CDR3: ASSLNGDTGELF
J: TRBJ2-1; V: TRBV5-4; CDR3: ASSPLAANEQF
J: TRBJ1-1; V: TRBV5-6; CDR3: ASSSPFGGFTEAF
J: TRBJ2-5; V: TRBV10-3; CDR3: AISMTGGGETQY
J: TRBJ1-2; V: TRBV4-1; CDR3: ASSQQTELNYGYT
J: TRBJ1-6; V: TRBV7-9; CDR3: ASSLVPGHYNSPLH
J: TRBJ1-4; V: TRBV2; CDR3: ASTSQGAANEKLF
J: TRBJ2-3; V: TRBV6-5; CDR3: ASSYSYRGLTDTQY
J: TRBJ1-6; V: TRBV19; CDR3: ASSLPGVGSPLH
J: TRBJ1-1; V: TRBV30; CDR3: AWRTGGTAEAF
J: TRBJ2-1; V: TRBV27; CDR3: ASSLWAPHDGSYNEQF
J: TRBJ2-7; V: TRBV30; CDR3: AWSVRQYEQY
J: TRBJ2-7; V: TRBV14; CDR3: ASSRDLYSEQY
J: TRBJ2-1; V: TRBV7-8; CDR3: ASSSGTSTINEQF
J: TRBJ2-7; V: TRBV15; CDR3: ATSRGADRVYEQY
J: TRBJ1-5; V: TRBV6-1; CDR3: ASSVVQGLGNQPQH
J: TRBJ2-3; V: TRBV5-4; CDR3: ASSLSQSTDTQY
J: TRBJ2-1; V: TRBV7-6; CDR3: ASSLDPGLAGHNEQF
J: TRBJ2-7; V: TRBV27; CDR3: ASSPTGGGSYEQY
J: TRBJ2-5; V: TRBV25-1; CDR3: ASSRVGLAGGRTQY
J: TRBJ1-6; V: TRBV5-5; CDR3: ASSLALVVQSPLH
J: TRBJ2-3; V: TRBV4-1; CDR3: ASSQGDRDLDTQY
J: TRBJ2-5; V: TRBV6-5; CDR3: ASSPDRVKETQY